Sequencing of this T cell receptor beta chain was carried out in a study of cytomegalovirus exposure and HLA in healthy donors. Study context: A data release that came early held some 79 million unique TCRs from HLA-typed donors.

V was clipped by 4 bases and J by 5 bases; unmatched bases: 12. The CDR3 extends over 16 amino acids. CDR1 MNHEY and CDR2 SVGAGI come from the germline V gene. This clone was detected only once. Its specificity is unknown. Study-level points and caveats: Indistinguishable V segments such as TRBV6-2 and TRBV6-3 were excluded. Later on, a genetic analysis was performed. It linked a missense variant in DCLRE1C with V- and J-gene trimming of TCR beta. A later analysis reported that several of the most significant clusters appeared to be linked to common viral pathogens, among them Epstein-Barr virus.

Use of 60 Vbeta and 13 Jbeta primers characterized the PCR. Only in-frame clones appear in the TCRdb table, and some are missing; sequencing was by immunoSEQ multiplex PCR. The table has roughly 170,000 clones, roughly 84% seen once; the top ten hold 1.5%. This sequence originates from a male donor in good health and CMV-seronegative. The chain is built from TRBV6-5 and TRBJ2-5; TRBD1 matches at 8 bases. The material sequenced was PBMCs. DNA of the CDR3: TGTGCCAGCAGTTCACCCCGGGCAGGGGGCTGGGAGACCCAGTACTTC. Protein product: CASSSPRAGGWETQYF.